This record concerns one T cell receptor (beta chain) sequence. Its matching antigen is unknown. The record originates from a study of blood T cells in healthy people across ages. Per sample, no less than 5 micrograms of total RNA were extracted. Primers used in a second PCR of roughly 7 to 12 cycles were a sample-barcoded 5' primer and a J-beta primer mix. Each cDNA molecule received a tag from a template-switch adaptor that had 12 random nucleotides. TCRdb re-derived calls from the 5' RACE reads in MiXCR, one entry per CDR3 protein. The sample records over a million distinct CDR3 sequences, 55% to 75% being singletons. This CDR3 has 15 residues. Findings and caveats of the study: Long-lived donors carried more naive CD4+ cells and greater diversity than aged donors. The unknown donor CMV status may have confounded expanded clonotype changes.

The sequenced sample was blood. The J gene is TRBJ2-7, the V gene TRBV21-1; the table's D gene call, TRBD1, was not cross checked with the DNA. TRBV21-1 is classified as a pseudogene. This TCR was recovered from a man aged 18-30 years in good health. CDR3 in amino acids: CASSKALGQFDEQYF. In nucleotides, the CDR3 is TGTGCCAGCAGCAAAGCCCTGGGACAGTTTGACGAGCAGTACTTC.